This T cell receptor (beta chain) was identified during a study of cytomegalovirus exposure and HLA in healthy donors. Study outcomes and limitations: Overall, 164 TCR beta chains were annotated as cytomegalovirus-associated.

Details on this clone: The antigen is unknown.

The CDR3 runs to 13 residues. V was pared by 6 bases and J by 0 bases, with 4 bases of the junction left unmatched. Germline CDR1 reads SQVTM; CDR2 reads ANQGSEA. The study ran its PCR with 60 Vbeta and 13 Jbeta primers. The data were produced by immunoSEQ multiplex PCR, yet TCRdb's version contains in-frame clones alone and is incomplete. The table shows approximately 120,000 clones, with 77% occurring only once. The chain employs TRBV29-1 and TRBJ1-2; the match to TRBD1 covers 7 bases. The sample taken for sequencing was PBMCs. This clonotype originated in a man in his forties or fifties in good health and CMV-seropositive. CDR3 sequence: CSVGQSPNYGYTF. CDR3 DNA sequence: TGCAGCGTGGGACAGTCCCCTAACTATGGCTACACCTTC.